The T cell receptor beta chain under discussion was sequenced for a study of OX40 agonist ivuxolimab in advanced cancers. Libraries were prepared by immunoSEQ multiplex PCR; TCRdb keeps only in-frame clonotypes and omits some of them. The sample shows about 79,000 clones, approximately 94% of them seen only once. A remark on this clone: Its antigen remains unknown.

Whole-study findings and limits: At 0.1 to 3.0 mg/kg and by week 6, CD4+ and CD8+ T cells in the blood had expanded clonally.

This receptor was taken from an adult with an advanced solid tumor such as melanoma, head and neck, liver or kidney cancer. The sequenced sample was CD4+ or CD8+ T cells sorted from blood, obtained in a trial of the OX40 agonist ivuxolimab.

The CDR3 reads CATSRDRAVSNQPQHF. DNA for the CDR3: TGTGCCACCAGCAGAGATAGGGCAGTAAGCAATCAGCCCCAGCATTTT. This sequence joins TRBV15 and TRBJ1-5; D is undetermined. Trimming left V 0 bases short and J 1 base short, with 10 bases between. This CDR3 spans 16 amino acids. Germline V gene data show CDR1 as LNHNV and CDR2 as YYDKDF (reference sequence).